The clone carrying this T cell receptor (beta chain) was seen a handful of times. This table comes from immunoSEQ multiplex PCR, and its TCRdb copy is limited to in-frame clones, with some not included. The sample has around 58,000 clones, about four fifths seen once; the top ten hold 3.8%. The participants were between about 18 and 90 years old and came from fewer than 25 US areas. Participants had their cohort set by participant-reported clinical history. The sample belongs to a study of blood T cell repertoires in COVID-19. The TCR was taken from a woman in her 40s with acute COVID-19. Sequences were obtained from PBMCs or T cells enriched from blood (not recorded which).

Here the CDR3 reads CASSLTTGGFGEQFF. The CDR3 DNA is TGCGCCAGCAGCTTAACGACAGGGGGCTTCGGTGAGCAGTTCTTC. The gene calls are TRBV5-1 and TRBJ2-1, with 10 bases that match TRBD1. Germline lookup yields CDR1 SGHRS and CDR2 YFSETQ. This CDR3 spans 15 amino acids. Losses at the gene ends were 2 bases for V and 9 bases for J; bases not matched to a gene: 8. Supplemented by reference TRBV5-1 and TRBJ2-1, the full variable domain reads KAGVTQTPRYLIKTRGQQVTLSCSPISGHRSVSWYQQTPGQGLQFLFEYFSETQRNKGNFPGRFSGRQFSNSRSEMNVSTLELGDSALYLCASSLTTGGFGEQFFGPGTRLTVL.